This TCR beta chain came from a study of cytomegalovirus exposure and HLA in healthy donors. Study in general: HLA-typed donors contributed approximately 92 million unique TCRs, which were held in an early data release. Findings and caveats of the study: Specific recognition of CMV antigens was confirmed in vitro for a few chains (all CMV-associated). In a later analysis, TCR beta V- and J-gene trimming showed a link to a missense DCLRE1C variant. The Asian-associated ancestry cluster reportedly had fewer N-insertions than the approximately 670-donor mean in a later analysis.

V was cut by 3 bases and J by 3 bases, with 12 bases left in between. Per the germline V gene, CDR1 is LNHNV and CDR2 is YYDKDF (reference sequence). This CDR3 spans 14 amino acids. Primers for the PCR totalled 60 Vbeta and 13 Jbeta. Produced via immunoSEQ multiplex PCR; TCRdb's table is partial and in-frame only. The data contain under 250,000 clones, around 82% of them singletons. Concerning this clone itself: Its antigen is as yet unknown.

The rearrangement uses TRBV15 and TRBJ2-7, with D perhaps TRBD2 (6 bases). The receptor was isolated from a woman aged 30 to 39 in good health and CMV-seronegative. The source material was PBMCs. CDR3 in DNA: TGTGCCACCAGCAGGCGGGACTTTAGCTACGAGCAGTACTTC. This translates into CATSRRDFSYEQYF.